A single sample gave rise to the 3 T cell receptor beta chains below, sequenced in a study of blood T cell repertoires in COVID-19. The protocol was immunoSEQ multiplex PCR, while the TCRdb copy is restricted to in-frame clones and leaves out a portion. This sample has some 25,000 clones, with almost 90% found just once. The specimen sequenced was peripheral blood. Every receptor here comes from a man in his 70s with acute or convalescent COVID-19.

This clone was seen only a few times. The chain joins TRBV6-5 to TRBJ1-3; TRBD1 agrees at 7 bases. The length of the CDR3 is 14 residues. J lost 3 bases, V lost 6 bases, and 5 bases had no gene match. The germline gives CDR1 MNHEY, CDR2 SVGAGI. For the CDR3, the DNA is TGTGCCAGCAGCTCACAGGGGTATGGAAACACCATATATTTT. Its translation is CASSSQGYGNTIYF.

This clone occurred once. This chain joins TRBV28 and TRBJ2-5; TRBD2 might be the D (6 bases). Trimming left V 2 bases short and J 2 bases short, with 9 bases between. CDR1 and CDR2 from the germline V gene are MDHEN and SYDVKM. The CDR3 extends over 14 amino acids. The CDR3: CASSLRTTQETQYF. The CDR3 DNA is TGTGCCAGCAGTTTAAGGACTACTCAAGAGACCCAGTACTTC.

The chain uses TRBV12-3 or TRBV12-4 and TRBJ1-2; D not resolved. V lost 4 bases and J lost 2, with 5 bases in between. The CDR3 runs to 12 residues. CDR3 loop: CASSYTNYGYTF. CDR3 DNA: TGTGCCAGCAGTTACACCAACTATGGCTACACCTTC.